This T cell receptor beta chain was recorded in a study of regulatory T cells in long-lasting Graves disease. Findings and limits, study-wide: TCR diversity was lower in persistent Graves' patients (versus newly diagnosed ones).

With respect to this clonotype: The antigen is undetermined.

The time point is: persistent/refractory GD, antithyroid drugs over 5 years with positive TRAb. Researchers made the TCR library from RNA that was extracted from PBMCs. V lost 2 bases and J lost 7; bases outside the gene matches: 3. The CDR3 runs 14 residues. Germline CDR1 GTSNPN, CDR2 SVGIG (reference sequence). Assembly of TCR beta libraries relied on iRepertoire HTBI primers together with Arm-PCR of CDR3 regions. Per the original methods: Looking across samples, the authors found approximately 60 TRBV and approximately 14 TRBJ segments. In TCRdb, the multiplex PCR reads were re-called with MiXCR into one record per CDR3 protein. It is TCRdb's table, rather than the study itself, that gives the V and J calls and clone size. This sample has 300,000 to 350,000 distinct CDR3 sequences; 15% to 20% occur once, and the top ten carry just under 30%.

The sequenced sample was peripheral blood mononuclear cells (PBMCs), obtained when the disease was refractory, from a patient treated with antithyroid drugs. This TCR was sampled from a female donor with Graves disease. V and J are TRBV30 and TRBJ1-6; TRBD1 agrees at 9 bases. CDR3 loop: CAWSPGQGNSPLHF. The CDR3, as DNA: TGTGCCTGGAGTCCCGGACAGGGGAATTCACCCCTCCACTTT.